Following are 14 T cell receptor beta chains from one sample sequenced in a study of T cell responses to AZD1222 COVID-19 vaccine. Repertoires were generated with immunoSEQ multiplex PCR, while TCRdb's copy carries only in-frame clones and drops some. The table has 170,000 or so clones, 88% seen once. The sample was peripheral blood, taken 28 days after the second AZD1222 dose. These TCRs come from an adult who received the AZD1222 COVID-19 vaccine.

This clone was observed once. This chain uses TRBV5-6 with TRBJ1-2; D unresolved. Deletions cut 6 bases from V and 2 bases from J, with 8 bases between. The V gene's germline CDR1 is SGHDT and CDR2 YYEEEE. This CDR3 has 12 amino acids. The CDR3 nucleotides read TGTGCCAGCACGGCCGAGAACTATGGCTACACCTTC. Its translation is CASTAENYGYTF.

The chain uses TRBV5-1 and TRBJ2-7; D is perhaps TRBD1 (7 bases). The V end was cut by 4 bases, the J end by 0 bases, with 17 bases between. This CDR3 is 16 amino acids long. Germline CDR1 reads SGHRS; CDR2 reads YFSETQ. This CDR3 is CASSGGGTVSSYEQYF. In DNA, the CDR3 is TGCGCCAGCAGCGGCGGCGGGACAGTAAGCTCCTACGAGCAGTACTTC.

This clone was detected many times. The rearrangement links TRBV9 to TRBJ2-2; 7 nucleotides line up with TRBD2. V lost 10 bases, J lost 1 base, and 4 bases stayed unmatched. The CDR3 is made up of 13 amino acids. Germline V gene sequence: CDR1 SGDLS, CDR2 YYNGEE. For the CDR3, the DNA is TGTGCCTCCGGCGGGGGGAACACCGGGGAGCTGTTTTTT. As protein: CASGGGNTGELFF.

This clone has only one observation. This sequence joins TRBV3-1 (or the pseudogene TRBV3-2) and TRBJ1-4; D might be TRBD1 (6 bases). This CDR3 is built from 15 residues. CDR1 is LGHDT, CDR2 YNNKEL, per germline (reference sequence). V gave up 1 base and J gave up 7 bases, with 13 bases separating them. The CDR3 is CASSQAQGQSEKLFF. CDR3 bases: TGTGCCAGCAGCCAAGCTCAGGGGCAATCTGAAAAACTGTTTTTT.

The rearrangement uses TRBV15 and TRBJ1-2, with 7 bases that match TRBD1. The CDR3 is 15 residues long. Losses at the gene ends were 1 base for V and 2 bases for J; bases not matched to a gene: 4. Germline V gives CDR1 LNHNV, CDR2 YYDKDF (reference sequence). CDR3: CATSRGRGQNYGYTF. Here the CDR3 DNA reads TGTGCCACCAGCAGAGGTAGGGGACAGAACTATGGCTACACCTTC.

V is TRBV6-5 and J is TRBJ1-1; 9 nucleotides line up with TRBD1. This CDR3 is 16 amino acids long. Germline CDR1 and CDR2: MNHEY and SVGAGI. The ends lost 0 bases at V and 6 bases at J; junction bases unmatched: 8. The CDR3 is CASSYSGTGRRAEAFF. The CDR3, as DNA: TGTGCCAGCAGTTACTCGGGGACAGGGCGACGGGCTGAAGCTTTCTTT.

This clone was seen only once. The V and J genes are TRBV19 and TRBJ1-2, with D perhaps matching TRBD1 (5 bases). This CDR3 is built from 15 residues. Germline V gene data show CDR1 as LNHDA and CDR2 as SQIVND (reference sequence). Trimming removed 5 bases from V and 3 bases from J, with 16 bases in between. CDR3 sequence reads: CASSFSLGTDYGYTF. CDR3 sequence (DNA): TGTGCCAGTAGTTTCTCCTTAGGGACGGACTATGGCTACACCTTC.

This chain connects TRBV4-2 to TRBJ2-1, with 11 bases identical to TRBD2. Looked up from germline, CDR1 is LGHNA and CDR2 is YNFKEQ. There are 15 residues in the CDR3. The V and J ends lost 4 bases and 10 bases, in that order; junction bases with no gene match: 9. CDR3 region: CASSLGSGGAREQFF. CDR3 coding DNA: TGTGCCAGCAGCCTTGGTAGCGGGGGGGCCAGGGAGCAGTTCTTC.

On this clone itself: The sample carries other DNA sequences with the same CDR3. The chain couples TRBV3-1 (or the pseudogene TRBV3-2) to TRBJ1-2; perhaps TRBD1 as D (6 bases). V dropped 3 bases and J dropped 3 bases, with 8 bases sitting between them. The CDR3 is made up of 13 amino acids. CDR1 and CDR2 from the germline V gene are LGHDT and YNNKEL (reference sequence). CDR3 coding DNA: TGTGCCAGCAGCCAGGGGGCGGACTATGGCTACACCTTC. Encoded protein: CASSQGADYGYTF.

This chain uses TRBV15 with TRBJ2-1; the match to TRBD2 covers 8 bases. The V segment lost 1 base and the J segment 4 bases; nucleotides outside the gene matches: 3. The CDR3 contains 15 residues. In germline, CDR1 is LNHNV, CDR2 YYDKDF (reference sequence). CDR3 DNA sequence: TGTGCCACCAGCAGAGTGGGCGGGGGGTACAATGAGCAGTTCTTC. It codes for CATSRVGGGYNEQFF.

CDR3 nucleotides: TGTGCCAGCAGCTGGGACAGGGGGCTCTTGAAAGCGGCTTTCTTT. This codes for CASSWDRGLLKAAFF. The V gene is TRBV3-1 (or the pseudogene TRBV3-2), the J gene TRBJ1-1; 12 nucleotides line up with TRBD1. The V gene's germline CDR1 is LGHDT and CDR2 YNNKEL (reference sequence). This CDR3 spans 15 amino acids. With 5 bases clipped from V and 11 bases from J, the junction kept 12 bases outside the gene matches.

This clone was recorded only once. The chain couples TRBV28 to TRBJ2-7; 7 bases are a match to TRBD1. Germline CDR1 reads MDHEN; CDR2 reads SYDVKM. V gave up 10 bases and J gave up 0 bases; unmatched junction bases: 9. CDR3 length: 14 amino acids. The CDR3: CATIDRDTSYEQYF. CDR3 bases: TGTGCCACGATAGACAGGGATACCTCCTACGAGCAGTACTTC.

CDR3 loop: CASSPTGAAGNQPQHF. In nucleotides, the CDR3 is TGTGCCAGCAGCCCCACGGGGGCCGCGGGCAATCAGCCCCAGCATTTT. The chain uses TRBV27 and TRBJ1-5; a weak D match, TRBD1 (6 bases). Germline CDR1 is MNHEY and CDR2 is SMNVEV (reference sequence). Trimming shortened V by 6 bases and J by 2 bases, and 17 bases separated the two germline ends. The CDR3 has 16 residues.

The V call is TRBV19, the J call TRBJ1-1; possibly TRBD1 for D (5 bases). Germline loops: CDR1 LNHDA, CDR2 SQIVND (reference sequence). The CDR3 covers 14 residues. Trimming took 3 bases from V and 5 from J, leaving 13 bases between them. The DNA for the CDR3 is TGTGCCAGTAGTATCCGGACACCGGGAACTGAAGCTTTCTTT. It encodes CASSIRTPGTEAFF.